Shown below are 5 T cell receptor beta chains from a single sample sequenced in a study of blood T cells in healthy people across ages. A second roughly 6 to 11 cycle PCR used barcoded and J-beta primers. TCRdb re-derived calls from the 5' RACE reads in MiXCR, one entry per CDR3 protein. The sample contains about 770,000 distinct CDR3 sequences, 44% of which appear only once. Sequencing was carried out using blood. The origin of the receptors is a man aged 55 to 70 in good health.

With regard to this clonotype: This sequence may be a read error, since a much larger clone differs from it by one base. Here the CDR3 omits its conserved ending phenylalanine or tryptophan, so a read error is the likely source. The DNA of the CDR3 is TGCAGTGCTAGCCAGTGGAGGGCGGCTAAAGAGACCCAGTACTGC. Its translation: CSASQWRAAKETQYC. The chain combines TRBV20-1 with TRBJ2-5; possible D gene TRBD2, 6 bases. CDR3 length equals 15 residues. CDR1 and CDR2 (germline): DFQATT, SNEGSKA (reference sequence). V lost 3 bases to trimming and J lost 3 bases, with 17 bases between them.

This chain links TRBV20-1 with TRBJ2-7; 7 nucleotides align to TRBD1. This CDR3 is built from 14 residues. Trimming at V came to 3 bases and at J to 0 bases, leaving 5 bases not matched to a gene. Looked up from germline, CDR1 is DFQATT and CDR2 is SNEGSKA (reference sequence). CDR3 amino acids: CSASDRVASYEQYF. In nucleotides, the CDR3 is TGCAGTGCTAGTGACAGGGTAGCCTCCTACGAGCAGTACTTC.

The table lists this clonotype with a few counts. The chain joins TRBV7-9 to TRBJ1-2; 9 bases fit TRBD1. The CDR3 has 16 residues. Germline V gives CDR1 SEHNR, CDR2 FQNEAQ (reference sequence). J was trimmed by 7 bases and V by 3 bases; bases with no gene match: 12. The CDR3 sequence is CASSFGSRGQGFGYTF. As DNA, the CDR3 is TGTGCCAGCAGCTTTGGGAGCCGTGGACAGGGGTTTGGCTACACCTTC.

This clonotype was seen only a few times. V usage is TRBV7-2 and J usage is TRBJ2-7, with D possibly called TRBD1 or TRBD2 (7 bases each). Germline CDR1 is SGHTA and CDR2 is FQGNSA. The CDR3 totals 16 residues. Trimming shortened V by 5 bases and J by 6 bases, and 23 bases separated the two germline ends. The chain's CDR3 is CASSPLRGGPLSEQYF. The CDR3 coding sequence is TGTGCCAGCAGCCCTCTCAGGGGGGGGCCCCTTAGCGAGCAGTACTTC.

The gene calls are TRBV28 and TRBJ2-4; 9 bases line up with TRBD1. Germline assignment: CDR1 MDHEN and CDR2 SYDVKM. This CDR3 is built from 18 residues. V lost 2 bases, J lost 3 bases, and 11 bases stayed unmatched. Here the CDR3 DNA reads TGTGCCAGCAGTTTACGCACCCAGACAGGGGGTGGCAAAAACATTCAGTACTTC. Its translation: CASSLRTQTGGGKNIQYF.